Presented here are 9 T cell receptor beta chains from one specimen sequenced in a study of blood T cell repertoires in COVID-19. Profiled with immunoSEQ multiplex PCR; TCRdb holds only in-frame clones, not every one. The data show about 45,000 clones, with around 80% seen just once and more than 12% held by the top ten. Sequencing was performed on peripheral blood. Receptors were obtained from a human donor in a cohort sampled during active COVID-19.

The gene calls are TRBV14 and TRBJ2-2; 8 bases align to TRBD2. Trimming took 8 bases from V and 5 from J; bases not matched to a gene: 10. The CDR3 has 15 residues. Germline loops: CDR1 SGHDN, CDR2 FVKESK. The CDR3 spells CASPPSGSGTGELFF. Here the CDR3 DNA reads TGTGCCAGCCCCCCCAGCGGGAGTGGTACCGGGGAGCTGTTTTTT. Looking up the rest from reference TRBV14 and TRBJ2-2 gives the full variable domain: EAGVTQFPSHSVIEKGQTVTLRCDPISGHDNLYWYRRVMGKEIKFLLHFVKESKQDESGMPNNRFLAERTGGTYSTLKVQPAELEDSGVYFCASPPSGSGTGELFFGEGSRLTVL.

This chain's CDR3 is CASSPPGASGSAVYF. In DNA, the CDR3 is TGTGCCAGCAGCCCTCCGGGGGCTAGCGGGAGCGCTGTGTACTTC. This sequence joins TRBV11-3 and TRBJ2-7; 10 nucleotides match TRBD2. Trimming at V came to 5 bases and at J to 12 bases, leaving 16 bases not matched to a gene. This CDR3 is built from 15 residues. The germline gives CDR1 SGHNT, CDR2 YENEEA.

This clone was recorded once. CDR3 loop: CASTYFNEQFF. The DNA for the CDR3 is TGTGCCAGCACCTATTTCAATGAGCAGTTCTTC. The V call is TRBV2, the J call TRBJ2-1; D not certain. Per germline, CDR1 SNHLY and CDR2 FYNNEI. V was pared by 7 bases and J by 6 bases, with 7 bases between. The CDR3 is 11 amino acids.

V gene TRBV29-1 combines with J gene TRBJ2-3; 13 bases are shared with TRBD2. Unmatched junction bases numbered 4, after V lost 4 bases and J lost 6 bases. The CDR3 contains 14 residues. Germline V gene data show CDR1 as SQVTM and CDR2 as ANQGSEA. The DNA for the CDR3 is TGCAGCGTTGGGACTAGCGGGAGCATGGATACGCAGTATTTT. This codes for CSVGTSGSMDTQYF.

The chain recombines TRBV6-5 with TRBJ1-6; TRBD1 is a possible D gene (5 bases). Germline lookup yields CDR1 MNHEY and CDR2 SVGAGI. Trimming took 0 bases from V and 10 from J, leaving 13 bases between them. There are 15 residues in the CDR3. The chain's CDR3 is CASSYSRGVESPLHF. CDR3 nucleotides: TGTGCCAGCAGTTACTCACGGGGGGTGGAGTCACCCCTCCACTTT.

The rearrangement links TRBV11-3 to TRBJ1-1, with 7 bases lining up with TRBD1. Germline V CDR1 and CDR2: SGHNT, YENEEA. The CDR3 runs to 14 residues. The J segment lost 0 bases and the V segment lost 5 bases, leaving 3 bases of the junction unmatched. The CDR3 here is CASSADRLNTEAFF. The DNA for the CDR3 is TGTGCCAGCAGCGCGGACAGGTTGAACACTGAAGCTTTCTTT.

In DNA, the CDR3 is TGTGGAGTCCGGGACAGGGCGGGAGAAAAACTGTTTTTT. Residues: CGVRDRAGEKLFF. The rearrangement uses TRBV28 and TRBJ1-4; 9 bases agree with TRBD1. This CDR3 contains 13 residues. CDR1 is MDHEN, CDR2 SYDVKM, per germline.

The V and J genes are TRBV20-1 and TRBJ2-7; a possible D gene is TRBD2 (5 bases). The V end was cut by 3 bases, the J end by 4 bases, with 16 bases between. The V gene's germline CDR1 is DFQATT and CDR2 SNEGSKA (reference sequence). The CDR3 runs 14 residues. The CDR3 DNA sequence: TGCAGTGCTAGTCCAGCGGCCGATCCTTACGAGCAGTACTTC. Protein: CSASPAADPYEQYF.

This clone is a singleton in its sample. V usage is TRBV18 and J usage is TRBJ2-7; D is possibly TRBD1 (5 bases). Germline-derived CDR1 and CDR2 are KGHSH and LQKENI. Deletions cut 2 bases from V and 6 bases from J, with 14 bases between. The CDR3 has 14 amino acids. The CDR3 DNA reads as TGTGCCAGCTCACCATCCGGCAGGGAACCCGAGCAGTACTTC. Translating gives CASSPSGREPEQYF.